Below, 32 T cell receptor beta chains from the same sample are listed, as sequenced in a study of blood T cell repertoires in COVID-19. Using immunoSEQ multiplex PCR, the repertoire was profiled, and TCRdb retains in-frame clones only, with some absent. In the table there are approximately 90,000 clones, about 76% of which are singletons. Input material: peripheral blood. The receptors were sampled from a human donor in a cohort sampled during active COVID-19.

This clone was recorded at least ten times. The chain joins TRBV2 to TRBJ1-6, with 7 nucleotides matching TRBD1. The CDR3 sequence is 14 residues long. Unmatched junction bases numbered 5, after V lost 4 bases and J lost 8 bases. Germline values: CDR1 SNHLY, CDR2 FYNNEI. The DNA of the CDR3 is TGTGCCAGCAGTGTGGGACAGCGGGATTCACCCCTCCACTTT. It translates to CASSVGQRDSPLHF.

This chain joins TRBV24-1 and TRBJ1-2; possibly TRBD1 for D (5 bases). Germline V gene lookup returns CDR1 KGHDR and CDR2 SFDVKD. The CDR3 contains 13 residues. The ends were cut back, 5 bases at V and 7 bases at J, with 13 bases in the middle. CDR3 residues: CATSAGGDSGYTF. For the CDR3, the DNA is TGTGCCACCAGTGCTGGGGGGGATAGTGGCTACACCTTC.

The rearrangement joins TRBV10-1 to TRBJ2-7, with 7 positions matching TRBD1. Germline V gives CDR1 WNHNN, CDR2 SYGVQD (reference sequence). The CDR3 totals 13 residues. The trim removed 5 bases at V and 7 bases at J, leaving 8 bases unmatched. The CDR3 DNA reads TGCGCCAGCAGTACAGACAGGGCTGGAGAGCAGTACTTC. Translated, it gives CASSTDRAGEQYF.

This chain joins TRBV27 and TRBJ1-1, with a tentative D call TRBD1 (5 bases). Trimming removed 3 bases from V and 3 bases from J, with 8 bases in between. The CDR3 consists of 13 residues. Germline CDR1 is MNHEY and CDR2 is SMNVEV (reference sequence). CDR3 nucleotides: TGTGCCAGCAGTTTCGGCAGGGACACTGAAGCTTTCTTT. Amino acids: CASSFGRDTEAFF.

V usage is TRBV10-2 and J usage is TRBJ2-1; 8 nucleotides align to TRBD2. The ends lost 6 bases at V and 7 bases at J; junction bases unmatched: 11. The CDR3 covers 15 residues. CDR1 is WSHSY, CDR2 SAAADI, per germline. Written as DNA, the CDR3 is TGCGCCAGCAGCGCCACTAGCGGCGAATGGAATGAGCAGTTCTTC. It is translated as CASSATSGEWNEQFF.

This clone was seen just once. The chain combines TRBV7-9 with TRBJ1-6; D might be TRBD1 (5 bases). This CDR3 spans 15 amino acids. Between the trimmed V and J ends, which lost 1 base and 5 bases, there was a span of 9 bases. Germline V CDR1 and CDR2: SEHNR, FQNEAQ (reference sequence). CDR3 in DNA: TGTGCCAGCAGCTTAGTGTCGGGGGATAATTCACCCCTCCACTTT. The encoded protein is CASSLVSGDNSPLHF. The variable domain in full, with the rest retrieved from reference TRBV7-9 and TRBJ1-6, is DTGVSQNPRHKITKRGQNVTFRCDPISEHNRLYWYRQTLGQGPEFLTYFQNEAQLEKSRLLSDRFSAERPKGSFSTLEIQRTEQGDSAMYLCASSLVSGDNSPLHFGNGTRLTVT.

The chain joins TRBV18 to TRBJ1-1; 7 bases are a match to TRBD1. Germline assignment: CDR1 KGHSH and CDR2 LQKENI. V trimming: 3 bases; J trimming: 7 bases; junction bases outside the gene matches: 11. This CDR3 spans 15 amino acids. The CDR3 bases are TGTGCCAGCTCACCGGGTCATGTTGGGACAGTTGAAGCTTTCTTT. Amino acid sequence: CASSPGHVGTVEAFF. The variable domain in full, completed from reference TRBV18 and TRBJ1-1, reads NAGVMQNPRHLVRRRGQEARLRCSPMKGHSHVYWYRQLPEEGLKFMVYLQKENIIDESGMPKERFSAEFPKEGPSILRIQQVVRGDSAAYFCASSPGHVGTVEAFFGQGTRLTVV.

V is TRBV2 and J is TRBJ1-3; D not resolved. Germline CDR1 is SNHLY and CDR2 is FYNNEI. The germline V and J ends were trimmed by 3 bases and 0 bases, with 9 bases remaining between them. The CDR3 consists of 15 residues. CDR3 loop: CASSEVRSSGNTIYF. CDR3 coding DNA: TGTGCCAGCAGTGAGGTCAGAAGCTCTGGAAACACCATATATTTT.

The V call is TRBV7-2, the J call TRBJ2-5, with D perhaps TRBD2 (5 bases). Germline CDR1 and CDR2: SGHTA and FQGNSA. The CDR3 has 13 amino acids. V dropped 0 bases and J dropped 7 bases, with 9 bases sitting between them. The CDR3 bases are TGTGCCAGCAGCTTAGCGGGAGAGGGGACCCAGTACTTC. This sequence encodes CASSLAGEGTQYF. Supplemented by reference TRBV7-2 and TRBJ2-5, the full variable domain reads GAGVSQSPSNKVTEKGKDVELRCDPISGHTALYWYRQSLGQGLEFLIYFQGNSAPDKSGLPSDRFSAERTGGSVSTLTIQRTQQEDSAVYLCASSLAGEGTQYFGPGTRLLVL.

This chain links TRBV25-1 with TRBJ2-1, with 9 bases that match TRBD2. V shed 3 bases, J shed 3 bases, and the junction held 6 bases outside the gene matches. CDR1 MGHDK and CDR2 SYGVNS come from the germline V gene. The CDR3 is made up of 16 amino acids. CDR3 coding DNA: TGTGCCAGCAGTGAGTCCTTAGCGGGAGTCTACAATGAGCAGTTCTTC. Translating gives CASSESLAGVYNEQFF.

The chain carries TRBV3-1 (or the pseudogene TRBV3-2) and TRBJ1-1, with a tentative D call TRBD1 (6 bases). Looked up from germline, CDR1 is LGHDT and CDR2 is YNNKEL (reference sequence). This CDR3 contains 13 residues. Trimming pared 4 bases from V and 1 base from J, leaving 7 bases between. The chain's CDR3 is CASSPGQNTEAFF. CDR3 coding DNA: TGTGCCAGCAGCCCGGGACAGAACACTGAAGCTTTCTTT.

The CDR3, as DNA: TGTGCCAGCAGCTTAGCGTGGCAGGCGGGTTCACCCCTCCACTTT. It is translated as CASSLAWQAGSPLHF. The gene calls are TRBV11-2 and TRBJ1-6; D gene ambiguous. V was pared by 1 base and J by 9 bases, with 13 bases between. Germline V gene lookup returns CDR1 SGHAT and CDR2 FQNNGV. CDR3 length: 15 amino acids.

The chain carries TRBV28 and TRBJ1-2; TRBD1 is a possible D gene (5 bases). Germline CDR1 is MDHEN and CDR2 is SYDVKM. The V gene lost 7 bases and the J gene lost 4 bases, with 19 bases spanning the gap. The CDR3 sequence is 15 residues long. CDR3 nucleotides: TGTGCCAGCACCCGTTCGGGAGGGGAGGGCTATGGCTACACCTTC. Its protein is CASTRSGGEGYGYTF.

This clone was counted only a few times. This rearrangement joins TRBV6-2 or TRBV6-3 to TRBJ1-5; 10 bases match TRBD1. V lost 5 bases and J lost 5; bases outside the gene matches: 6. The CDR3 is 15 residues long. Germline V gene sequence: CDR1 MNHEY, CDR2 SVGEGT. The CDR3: CASSRQGANYQPQHF. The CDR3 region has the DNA TGTGCCAGCAGTCGACAGGGGGCAAACTATCAGCCCCAGCATTTT.

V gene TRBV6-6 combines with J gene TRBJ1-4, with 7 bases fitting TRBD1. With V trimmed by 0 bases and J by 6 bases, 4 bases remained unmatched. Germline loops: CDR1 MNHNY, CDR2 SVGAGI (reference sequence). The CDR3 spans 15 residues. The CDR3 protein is CASSYSGQWDEKLFF. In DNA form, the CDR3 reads TGTGCCAGCAGTTACTCGGGACAGTGGGATGAAAAACTGTTTTTT.

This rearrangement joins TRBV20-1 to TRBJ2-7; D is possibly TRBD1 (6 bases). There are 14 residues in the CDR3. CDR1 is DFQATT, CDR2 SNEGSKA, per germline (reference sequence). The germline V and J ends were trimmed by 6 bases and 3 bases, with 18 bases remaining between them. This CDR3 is CSASGWDIGYEQYF. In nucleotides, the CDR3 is TGCAGTGCCAGTGGGTGGGACATAGGCTACGAGCAGTACTTC.

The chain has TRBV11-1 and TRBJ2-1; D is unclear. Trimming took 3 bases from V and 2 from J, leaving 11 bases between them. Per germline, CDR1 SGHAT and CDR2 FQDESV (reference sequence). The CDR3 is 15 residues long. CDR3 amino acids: CASSFQPEAYNEQFF. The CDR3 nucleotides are TGTGCCAGCAGCTTTCAGCCCGAGGCCTACAATGAGCAGTTCTTC.

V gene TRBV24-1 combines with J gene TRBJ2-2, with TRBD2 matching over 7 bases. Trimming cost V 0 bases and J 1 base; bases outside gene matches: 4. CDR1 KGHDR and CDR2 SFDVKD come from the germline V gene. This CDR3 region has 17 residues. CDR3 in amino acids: CATSDLKGRENTGELFF. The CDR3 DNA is TGTGCCACCAGTGATTTGAAGGGGAGGGAGAACACCGGGGAGCTGTTTTTT.

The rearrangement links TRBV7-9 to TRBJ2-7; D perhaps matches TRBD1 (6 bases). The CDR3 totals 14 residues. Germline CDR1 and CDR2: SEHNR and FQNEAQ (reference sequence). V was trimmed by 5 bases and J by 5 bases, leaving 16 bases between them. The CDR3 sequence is CASSPRGLEHEQYF. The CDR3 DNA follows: TGTGCCAGCAGCCCCAGGGGCCTGGAACACGAGCAGTACTTC.

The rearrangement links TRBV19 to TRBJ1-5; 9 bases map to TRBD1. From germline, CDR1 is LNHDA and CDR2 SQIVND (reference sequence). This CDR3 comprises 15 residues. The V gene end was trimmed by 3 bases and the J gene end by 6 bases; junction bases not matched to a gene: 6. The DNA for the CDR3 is TGTGCCAGTAGTATTGGGACAGGGACAAGTCAGCCCCAGCATTTT. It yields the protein CASSIGTGTSQPQHF. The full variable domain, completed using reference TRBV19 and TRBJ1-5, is DGGITQSPKYLFRKEGQNVTLSCEQNLNHDAMYWYRQDPGQGLRLIYYSQIVNDFQKGDIAEGYSVSREKKESFPLTVTSAQKNPTAFYLCASSIGTGTSQPQHFGDGTRLSIL.

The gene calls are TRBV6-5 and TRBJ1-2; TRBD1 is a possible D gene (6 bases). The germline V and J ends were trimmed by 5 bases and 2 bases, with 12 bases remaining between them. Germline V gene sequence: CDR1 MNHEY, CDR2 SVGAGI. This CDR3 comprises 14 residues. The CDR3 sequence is CASSTLTGNYGYTF. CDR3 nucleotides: TGTGCCAGCAGTACCCTGACAGGCAACTATGGCTACACCTTC.

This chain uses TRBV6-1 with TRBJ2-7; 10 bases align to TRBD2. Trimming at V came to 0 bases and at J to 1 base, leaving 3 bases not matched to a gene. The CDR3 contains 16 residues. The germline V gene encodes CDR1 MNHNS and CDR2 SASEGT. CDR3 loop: CASSEARLAGSYEQYF. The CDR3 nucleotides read TGTGCCAGCAGTGAAGCGCGACTAGCGGGTTCCTACGAGCAGTACTTC.

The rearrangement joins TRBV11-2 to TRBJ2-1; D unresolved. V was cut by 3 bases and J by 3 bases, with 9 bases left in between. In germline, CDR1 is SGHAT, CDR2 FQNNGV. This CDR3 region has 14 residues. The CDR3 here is CASSLNPDYNEQFF. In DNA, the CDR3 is TGTGCCAGCAGCTTGAATCCAGACTACAATGAGCAGTTCTTC.

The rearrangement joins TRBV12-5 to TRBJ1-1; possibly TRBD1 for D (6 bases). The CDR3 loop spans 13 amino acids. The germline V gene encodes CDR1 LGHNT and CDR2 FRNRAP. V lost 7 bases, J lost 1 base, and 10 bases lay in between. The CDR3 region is CASARQANTEAFF. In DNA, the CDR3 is TGTGCTAGTGCTAGACAGGCGAACACTGAAGCTTTCTTT.

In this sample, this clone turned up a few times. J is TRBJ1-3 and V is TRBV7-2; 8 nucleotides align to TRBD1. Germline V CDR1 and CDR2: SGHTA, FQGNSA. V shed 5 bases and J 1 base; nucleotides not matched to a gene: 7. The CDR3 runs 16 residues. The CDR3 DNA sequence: TGTGCCAGCAGCCAACAGGGGGTTTGGTCTGGAAACACCATATATTTT. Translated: CASSQQGVWSGNTIYF.

The CDR3 spells CATSLGPNENEQYF. CDR3 coding DNA: TGTGCCACCAGTTTGGGCCCCAATGAGAACGAGCAGTACTTC. This chain uses TRBV15 with TRBJ2-7; no reliable D call. Trimming took off 6 bases at V and 5 bases at J, with 17 bases between the two ends. The length of the CDR3 is 14 residues. Germline CDR1 and CDR2: LNHNV and YYDKDF (reference sequence).

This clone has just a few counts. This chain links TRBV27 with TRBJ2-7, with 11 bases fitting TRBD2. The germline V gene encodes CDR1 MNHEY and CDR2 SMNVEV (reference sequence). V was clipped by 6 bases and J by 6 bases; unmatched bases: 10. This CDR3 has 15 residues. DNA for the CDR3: TGTGCCAGCAGACCCGGGCTAGCGGGAGGTGGCGAGCAGTACTTC. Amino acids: CASRPGLAGGGEQYF.

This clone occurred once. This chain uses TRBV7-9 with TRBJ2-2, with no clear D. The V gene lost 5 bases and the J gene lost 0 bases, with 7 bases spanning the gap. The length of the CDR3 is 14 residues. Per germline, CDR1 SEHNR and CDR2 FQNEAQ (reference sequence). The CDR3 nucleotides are TGTGCCAGCAGCCCCACAGCGAACACCGGGGAGCTGTTTTTT. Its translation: CASSPTANTGELFF.

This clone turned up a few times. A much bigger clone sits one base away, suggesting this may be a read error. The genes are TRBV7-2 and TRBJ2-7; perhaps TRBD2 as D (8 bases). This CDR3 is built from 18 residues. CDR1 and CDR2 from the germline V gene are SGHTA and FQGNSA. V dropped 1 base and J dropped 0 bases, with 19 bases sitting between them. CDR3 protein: CASSLDRGGDSRSYEQYF. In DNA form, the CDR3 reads TGTGCCAGCAGCTTAGACCGGGGGGGGGACAGCCGCTCCTACGAGCAGTACTTC.

The CDR3 here is CASSYQGGTEAFF. The CDR3 bases are TGTGCCAGCAGCTATCAGGGGGGCACTGAAGCTTTCTTT. The rearrangement links TRBV7-9 to TRBJ1-1, with TRBD1 matching 7 bases. V dropped 4 bases and J dropped 4; count of bases not matched to a gene: 3. CDR3 size: 13 residues. CDR1 is SEHNR and CDR2 is FQNEAQ in the germline V gene (reference sequence).

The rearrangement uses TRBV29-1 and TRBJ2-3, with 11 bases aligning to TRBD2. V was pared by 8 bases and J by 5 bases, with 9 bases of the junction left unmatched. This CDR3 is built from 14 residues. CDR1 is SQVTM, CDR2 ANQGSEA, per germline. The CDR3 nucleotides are TGCAGCATCGAACTAGCGGGAGTCGGAGATACGCAGTATTTT. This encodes CSIELAGVGDTQYF.

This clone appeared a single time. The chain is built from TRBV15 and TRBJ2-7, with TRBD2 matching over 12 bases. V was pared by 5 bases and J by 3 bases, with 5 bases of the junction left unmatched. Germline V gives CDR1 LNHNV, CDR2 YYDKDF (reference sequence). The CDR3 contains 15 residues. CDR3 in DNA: TGTGCCACCAGCGTAGGACTAGCGGGATACTACGAGCAGTACTTC. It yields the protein CATSVGLAGYYEQYF.